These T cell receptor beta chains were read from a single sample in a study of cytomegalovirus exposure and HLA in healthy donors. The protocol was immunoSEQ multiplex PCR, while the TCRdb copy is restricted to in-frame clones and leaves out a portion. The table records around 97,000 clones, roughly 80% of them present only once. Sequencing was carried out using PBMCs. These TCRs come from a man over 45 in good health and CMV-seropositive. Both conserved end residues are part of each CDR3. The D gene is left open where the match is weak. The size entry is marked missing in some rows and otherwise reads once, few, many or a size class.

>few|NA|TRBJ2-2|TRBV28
CASSHEVGLRGAYTGELFF
TGTGCCAGCAGTCATGAGGTGGGACTCAGGGGGGCATACACCGGGGAGCTGTTTTTT
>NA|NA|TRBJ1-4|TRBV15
CATSSDRQEYNEKLFF
TGTGCCACCAGCAGCGACCGACAGGAGTATAATGAAAAACTGTTTTTT
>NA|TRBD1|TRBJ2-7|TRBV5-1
CASSFAAGGSYEQYF
TGCGCCAGCAGCTTTGCGGCAGGGGGCTCCTACGAGCAGTACTTC
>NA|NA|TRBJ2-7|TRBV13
CASSITSFTTHRYEQYF
TGTGCCAGCAGCATAACTAGCTTCACCACCCACCGCTACGAGCAGTACTTC
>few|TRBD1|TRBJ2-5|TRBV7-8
CASRGSGTGGETQYF
TGTGCCAGCAGGGGGTCCGGGACAGGGGGAGAAACCCAGTACTTC
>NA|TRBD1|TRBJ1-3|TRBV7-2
CASSLGQGASGNTIYF
TGTGCCAGCAGCTTAGGTCAGGGGGCCTCTGGAAACACCATATATTTT
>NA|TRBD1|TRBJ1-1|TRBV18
CASSPGQGSTEAFF
TGTGCCAGCTCACCGGGACAGGGCAGTACTGAAGCTTTCTTT
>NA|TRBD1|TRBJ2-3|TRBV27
CASSSRTGQSTDTQYF
TGTGCCAGCAGTTCCCGGACAGGGCAAAGCACAGATACGCAGTATTTT
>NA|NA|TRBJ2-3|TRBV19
CASSVGLNTDTQYF
TGTGCCAGTAGTGTAGGACTGAACACAGATACGCAGTATTTT
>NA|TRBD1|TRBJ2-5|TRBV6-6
CASSYSTGGGETQYF
TGTGCCAGCAGTTACTCCACAGGGGGCGGTGAGACCCAGTACTTC
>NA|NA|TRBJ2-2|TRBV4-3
CASSQETTGAYTGELFF
TGCGCCAGCAGCCAAGAGACGACAGGAGCTTACACCGGGGAGCTGTTTTTT
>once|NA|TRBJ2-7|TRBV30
CAWTTGNGYEQYF
TGTGCCTGGACTACAGGGAACGGCTACGAGCAGTACTTC
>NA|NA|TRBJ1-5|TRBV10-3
CAISDDRINQPQHF
TGTGCCATCAGCGATGACAGGATCAATCAGCCCCAGCATTTT
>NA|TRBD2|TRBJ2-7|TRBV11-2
CAIRTSGSYEQYF
TGTGCCATCCGGACTAGCGGCTCCTACGAGCAGTACTTC
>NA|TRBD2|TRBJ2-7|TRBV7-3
CASSPLAGAGYEQYF
TGTGCCAGCAGCCCCCTAGCGGGAGCCGGCTACGAGCAGTACTTC
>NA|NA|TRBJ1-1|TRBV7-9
CASSLSGQAFEAFF
TGTGCCAGCAGCTTATCCGGACAAGCGTTTGAAGCTTTCTTT
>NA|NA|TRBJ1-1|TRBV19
CASSIPTTGWSTEAFF
TGTGCCAGTAGTATCCCGACGACAGGCTGGTCCACTGAAGCTTTCTTT
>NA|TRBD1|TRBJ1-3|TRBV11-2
CASSLQGARGNTIYF
TGTGCCAGCAGCTTACAGGGGGCGCGTGGAAACACCATATATTTT
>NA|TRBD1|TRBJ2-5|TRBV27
CASSSQPPGQGAGETQYF
TGTGCCAGCAGTTCGCAGCCTCCGGGACAGGGGGCTGGCGAGACCCAGTACTTC
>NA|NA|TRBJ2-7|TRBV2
CASSEGRVRLYEQYF
TGTGCCAGCAGCGAAGGCAGGGTTAGGCTCTACGAGCAGTACTTC
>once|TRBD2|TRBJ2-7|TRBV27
CASSSPSGGSSYEQYF
TGTGCCAGCAGTTCACCAAGCGGGGGCAGCTCCTACGAGCAGTACTTC
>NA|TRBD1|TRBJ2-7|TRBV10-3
CAIRTGAYEQYF
TGTGCCATTAGGACAGGAGCCTACGAGCAGTACTTC
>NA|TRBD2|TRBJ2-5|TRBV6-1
CASKRGGETQYF
TGTGCCAGCAAACGGGGGGGAGAGACCCAGTACTTC
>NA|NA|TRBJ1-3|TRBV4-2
CASSPVPSVDTIYF
TGTGCCAGCAGCCCGGTCCCCTCGGTGGACACCATATATTTT
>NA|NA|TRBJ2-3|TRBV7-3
CASSLTGAPPDTQYF
TGTGCCAGCAGCTTAACGGGAGCCCCGCCAGATACGCAGTATTTT
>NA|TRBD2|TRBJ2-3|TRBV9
CASSNSAGVRTDTQYF
TGTGCCAGCAGCAACTCAGCGGGAGTGCGCACAGATACGCAGTATTTT
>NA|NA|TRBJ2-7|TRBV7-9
CASSFFQGSYEQYF
TGTGCCAGCAGCTTTTTCCAGGGATCCTACGAGCAGTACTTC
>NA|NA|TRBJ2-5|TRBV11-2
CASSSSHYSQGSETQYF
TGTGCCAGCAGCTCCTCTCACTATTCACAGGGATCCGAGACCCAGTACTTC